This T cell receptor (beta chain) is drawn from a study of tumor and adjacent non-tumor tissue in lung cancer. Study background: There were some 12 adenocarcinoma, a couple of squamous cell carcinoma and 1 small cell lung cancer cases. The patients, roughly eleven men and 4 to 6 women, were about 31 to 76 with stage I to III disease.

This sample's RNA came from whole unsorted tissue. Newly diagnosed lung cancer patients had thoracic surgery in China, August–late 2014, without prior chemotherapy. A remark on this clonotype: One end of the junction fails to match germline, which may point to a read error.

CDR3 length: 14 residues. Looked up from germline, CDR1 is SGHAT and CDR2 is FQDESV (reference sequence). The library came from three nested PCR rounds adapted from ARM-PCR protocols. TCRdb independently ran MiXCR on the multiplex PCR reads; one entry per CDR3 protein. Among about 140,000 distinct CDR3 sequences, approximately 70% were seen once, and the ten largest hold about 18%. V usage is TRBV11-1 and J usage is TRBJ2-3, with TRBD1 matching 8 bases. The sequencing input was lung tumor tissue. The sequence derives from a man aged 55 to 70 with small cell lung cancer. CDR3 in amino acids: CASSLYRGIDTRYF. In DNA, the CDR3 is TGTGCCAGTAGCTTGTACAGGGGGATAGATACGCGGTATTTT.